The subject of this entry is one T cell receptor (beta chain). The repertoire was sequenced with immunoSEQ multiplex PCR; TCRdb's copy has only in-frame clones and lacks some. The data show tens of thousands of clones, nearly 95% seen once. This specimen belongs to a study of technical replicates of blood from several donors. The V end lost 0 bases, the J end lost 8 bases, and 14 bases lay between the germline ends. This CDR3 is 15 amino acids long. The germline V gene encodes CDR1 LGHNA and CDR2 YSLEER. Sequences were obtained from T cells isolated from PBMCs. V usage is TRBV4-3 and J usage is TRBJ2-1, with D unclear. The sequence came from a human donor in good health. The chain's CDR3 is CASSQEPAGVDEQFF. The CDR3 coding sequence is TGCGCCAGCAGCCAAGAGCCCGCAGGCGTGGATGAGCAGTTCTTC.